The 9 T cell receptor beta chains reported below all come from one sample, sequenced in a study of regulatory T cells in long-lasting Graves disease. Noted time point: newly diagnosed GD, antithyroid drugs for less than 3 months. The TCR library used RNA extracted from PBMCs. CDR3 regions were amplified by Arm-PCR using iRepertoire HTBI primers to build TCR beta libraries. Via MiXCR, TCRdb re-called the multiplex PCR reads, giving one row per CDR3 protein. The sample contains 250,000 to 400,000 distinct CDR3 sequences, over 15% of which appear only once. Sample: peripheral blood mononuclear cells (PBMCs), taken at new diagnosis, from a patient treated with antithyroid drugs. Receptors were obtained from a female donor with Graves disease.

This clonotype was seen at least ten times. The CDR3 sequence: CASTRGTGGGETQYF. Here the CDR3 DNA reads TGTGCCAGCACCAGAGGGACTGGTGGGGGAGAGACCCAGTACTTC. The chain joins TRBV2 to TRBJ2-5; D perhaps matches TRBD2 (6 bases). Per germline, CDR1 SNHLY and CDR2 FYNNEI. The CDR3 runs to 15 residues. V was clipped by 7 bases and J by 4 bases, with 19 bases between them.

There are many counts of this clonotype. The chain has TRBV6-2 or TRBV6-3 and TRBJ2-2; TRBD2 agrees at 11 bases. Germline CDR1 reads MNHEY; CDR2 reads SVGEGT. The CDR3 sequence is 17 residues long. Unmatched junction bases numbered 10, after V lost 6 bases and J lost 4 bases. The CDR3 nucleotides are TGTGCCAGCAGACGTGCCACTAGCGGGAGTTCCACCGGGGAGCTGTTTTTT. This encodes CASRRATSGSSTGELFF.

The sample holds many counts of this clonotype. This chain uses TRBV2 with TRBJ2-5; 10 positions match TRBD2. The junction had 8 bases not matched to a gene; V was cut back by 6 bases and J by 4 bases. This CDR3 is 15 amino acids long. The germline V gene has CDR1 SNHLY and CDR2 FYNNEI. Written as DNA, the CDR3 is TGTGCCAGCAGGCCGGGACTAGCGATGGGAGAGACCCAGTACTTC. Translation gives CASRPGLAMGETQYF.

Concerning this clonotype itself: A far larger clone is a single base away, which makes a read error likely. The rearrangement links TRBV28 to TRBJ2-1; D is uncertain. The germline V and J ends were trimmed by 5 bases and 10 bases, with 12 bases remaining between them. Germline V gene sequence: CDR1 MDHEN, CDR2 SYDVKM. The CDR3 consists of 12 residues. CDR3 loop: CASSTNPYEQFF. Here the CDR3 DNA reads TGTGCCAGCAGTACGAACCCTTACGAGCAGTTCTTC.

In this sample, this clonotype turned up many times. The J gene is TRBJ1-2, the V gene TRBV6-2 or TRBV6-3, with D unclear. The CDR3 is made up of 19 amino acids. With 4 bases removed from V and 4 bases from J, the gap between germline ends came to 28 bases. The V gene's germline CDR1 is MNHEY and CDR2 SVGEGT. The CDR3 coding sequence is TGTGCCAGCAGTTTCCAAAGGCGGGGTCACAACTCCATAACCTATGGCTACACCTTC. Protein: CASSFQRRGHNSITYGYTF.

Many counts were recorded for this clonotype. The chain uses TRBV2 and TRBJ2-4; TRBD1 matches at 8 bases. The germline gives CDR1 SNHLY, CDR2 FYNNEI. The CDR3 has 14 amino acids. V gave up 6 bases and J gave up 6 bases; unmatched junction bases: 7. CDR3 sequence reads: CASRDRGNSNIQYF. The CDR3 nucleotides are TGTGCCAGCAGAGACAGGGGAAACTCAAACATTCAGTACTTC.

This clonotype was recorded many times. The junction departs from germline at one end; a sequencing error may be responsible. The V gene is TRBV2, the J gene TRBJ2-7, with 10 nucleotides matching TRBD1. CDR1 and CDR2 from the germline V gene are SNHLY and FYNNEI. CDR3 length: 15 amino acids. The CDR3 reads CATSTGTGDSYEQYF. In nucleotides, the CDR3 is TGTGCCACCAGTACCGGGACAGGGGACTCCTACGAGCAGTACTTC.

This clonotype was observed a few times. DNA for the CDR3: TGTGCCAGCAGCCTTGCGGGTAATCAAGAGACCCAGTACTTC. Protein product: CASSLAGNQETQYF. This rearrangement joins TRBV5-6 to TRBJ2-5, with D tentatively TRBD2 (5 bases). The V gene lost 4 bases and the J gene lost 2 bases, with 12 bases spanning the gap. This CDR3 spans 14 amino acids. CDR1 SGHDT and CDR2 YYEEEE come from the germline V gene. The full variable domain, completed using reference TRBV5-6 and TRBJ2-5, is DAGVTQSPTHLIKTRGQQVTLRCSPKSGHDTVSWYQQALGQGPQFIFQYYEEEERQRGNFPDRFSGHQFPNYSSELNVNALLLGDSALYLCASSLAGNQETQYFGPGTRLLVL.

The gene calls are TRBV4-2 and TRBJ2-3, with D possibly being TRBD1 (6 bases). The CDR3 runs 14 residues. Germline values: CDR1 LGHNA, CDR2 YNFKEQ. The germline V and J ends were trimmed by 1 base and 10 bases, with 15 bases remaining between them. The CDR3 DNA reads as TGTGCCAGCAGCCAAGTACCGGACAGAGGAGCGCAGTATTTT. Protein: CASSQVPDRGAQYF.